This T cell receptor (beta chain) was recovered during a study of T cell responses to AZD1222 COVID-19 vaccine. V was clipped by 1 base and J by 6 bases; unmatched bases: 8. CDR1 SGDLS and CDR2 YYNGEE come from the germline V gene. The CDR3 sequence is 17 residues long. Notes on the study in general: Unmutated variant regions are reportedly targeted by nearly half of spike-specific TCRs. Most donors were white British and more were female, and clonal diversity was possibly underestimated. Of the AZD1222 recipients, only six were seropositive at baseline.

This table comes from immunoSEQ multiplex PCR, and its TCRdb copy is limited to in-frame clones, with some not included. The data hold over 130,000 clones, with around 93% observed a single time. Details on this clone: Its antigen remains unknown.

The chain joins TRBV9 to TRBJ2-1, with 12 bases fitting TRBD2. The receptor was derived from an adult who received the AZD1222 COVID-19 vaccine. Source: peripheral blood, taken 28 days after the second AZD1222 dose. DNA of the CDR3: TGTGCCAGCAGCGTATCCCCGACTAGCGGGAGTTTCAATGAGCAGTTCTTC. Residues: CASSVSPTSGSFNEQFF.